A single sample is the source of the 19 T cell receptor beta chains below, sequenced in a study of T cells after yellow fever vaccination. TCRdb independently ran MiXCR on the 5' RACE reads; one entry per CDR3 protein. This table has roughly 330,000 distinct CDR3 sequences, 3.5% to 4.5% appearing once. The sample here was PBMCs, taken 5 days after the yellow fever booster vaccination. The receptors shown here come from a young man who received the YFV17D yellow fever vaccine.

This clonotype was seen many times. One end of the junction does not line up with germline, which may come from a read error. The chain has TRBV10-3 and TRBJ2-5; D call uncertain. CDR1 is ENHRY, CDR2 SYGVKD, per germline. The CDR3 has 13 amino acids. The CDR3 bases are TGTGCCATCAGTGAGTACAGAGAAGATACCCAGTACTTC. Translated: CAISEYREDTQYF.

The CDR3 DNA is TGTGCCAGCTCACCAACCGGACAGATGAACTATGGCTACACCTTC. This codes for CASSPTGQMNYGYTF. This chain uses TRBV18 with TRBJ1-2; a possible D gene is TRBD1 (6 bases). The CDR3 extends over 15 amino acids. The germline V gene has CDR1 KGHSH and CDR2 LQKENI. Trimming pared 2 bases from V and 2 bases from J, leaving 12 bases between.

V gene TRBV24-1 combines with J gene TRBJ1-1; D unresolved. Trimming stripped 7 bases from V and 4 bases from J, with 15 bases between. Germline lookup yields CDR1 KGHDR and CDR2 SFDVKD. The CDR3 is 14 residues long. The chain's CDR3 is CATRPGGSTTEAFF. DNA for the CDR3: TGTGCCACCAGACCCGGCGGGTCGACCACTGAAGCTTTCTTT.

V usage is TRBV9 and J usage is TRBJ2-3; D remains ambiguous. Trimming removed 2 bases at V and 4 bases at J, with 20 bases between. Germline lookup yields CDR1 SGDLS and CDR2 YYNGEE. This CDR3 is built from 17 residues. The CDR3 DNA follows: TGTGCCAGCAGCGTTAAAGCAATGGGCCGTCTGGCAGATACGCAGTATTTT. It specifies CASSVKAMGRLADTQYF.

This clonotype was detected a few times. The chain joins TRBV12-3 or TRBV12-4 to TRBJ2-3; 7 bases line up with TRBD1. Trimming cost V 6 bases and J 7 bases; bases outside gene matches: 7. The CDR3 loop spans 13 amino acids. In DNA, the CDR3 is TGTGCCAGCAGATACAGGGGCCGTCATACGCAGTATTTT. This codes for CASRYRGRHTQYF.

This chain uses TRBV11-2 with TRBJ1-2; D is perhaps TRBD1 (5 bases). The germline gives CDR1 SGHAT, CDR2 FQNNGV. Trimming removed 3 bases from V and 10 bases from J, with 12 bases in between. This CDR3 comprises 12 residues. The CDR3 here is CASSLGTGVYTF. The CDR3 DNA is TGTGCCAGCAGCTTGGGTACGGGGGTCTACACCTTC.

The DNA of the CDR3 is TGTGCCAGCAGCCCCGACAGGGGCGATGAAAAACTGTTTTTT. It specifies CASSPDRGDEKLFF. J is TRBJ1-4 and V is TRBV7-2; 8 bases are shared with TRBD1. The CDR3 runs 14 residues. The V gene end was trimmed by 5 bases and the J gene end by 6 bases; junction bases not matched to a gene: 5. Looked up from germline, CDR1 is SGHTA and CDR2 is FQGNSA. Complete variable domain (other parts from reference TRBV7-2 and TRBJ1-4): GAGVSQSPSNKVTEKGKDVELRCDPISGHTALYWYRQSLGQGLEFLIYFQGNSAPDKSGLPSDRFSAERTGGSVSTLTIQRTQQEDSAVYLCASSPDRGDEKLFFGSGTQLSVL.

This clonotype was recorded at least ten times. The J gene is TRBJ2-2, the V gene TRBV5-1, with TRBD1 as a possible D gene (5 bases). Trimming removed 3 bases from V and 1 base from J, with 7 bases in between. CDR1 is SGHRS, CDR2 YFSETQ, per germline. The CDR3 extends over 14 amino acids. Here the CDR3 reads CASSSQGNTGELFF. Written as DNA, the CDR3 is TGCGCCAGCAGCTCTCAGGGGAACACCGGGGAGCTGTTTTTT. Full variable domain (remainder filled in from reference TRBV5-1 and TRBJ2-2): KAGVTQTPRYLIKTRGQQVTLSCSPISGHRSVSWYQQTPGQGLQFLFEYFSETQRNKGNFPGRFSGRQFSNSRSEMNVSTLELGDSALYLCASSSQGNTGELFFGEGSRLTVL.

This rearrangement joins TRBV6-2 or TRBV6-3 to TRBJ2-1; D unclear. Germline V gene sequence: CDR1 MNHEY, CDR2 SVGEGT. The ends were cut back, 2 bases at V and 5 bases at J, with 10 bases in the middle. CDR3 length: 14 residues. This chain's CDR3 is CASSYGYSNNEQFF. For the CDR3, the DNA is TGTGCCAGCAGTTACGGTTACAGCAACAATGAGCAGTTCTTC.

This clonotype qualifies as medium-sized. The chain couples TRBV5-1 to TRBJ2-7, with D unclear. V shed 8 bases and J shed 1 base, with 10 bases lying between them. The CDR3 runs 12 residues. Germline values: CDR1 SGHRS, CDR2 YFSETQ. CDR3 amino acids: CASGFGSYEQYF. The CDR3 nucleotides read TGCGCCAGTGGATTTGGGTCCTACGAGCAGTACTTC.

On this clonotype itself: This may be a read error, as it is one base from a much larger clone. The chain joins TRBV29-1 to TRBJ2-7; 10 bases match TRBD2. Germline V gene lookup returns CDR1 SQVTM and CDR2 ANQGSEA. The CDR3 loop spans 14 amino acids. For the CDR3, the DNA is TGCTGCGTTTACGGGACTAGCGCTTCCTACGAGCAGTACTTC. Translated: CCVYGTSASYEQYF.

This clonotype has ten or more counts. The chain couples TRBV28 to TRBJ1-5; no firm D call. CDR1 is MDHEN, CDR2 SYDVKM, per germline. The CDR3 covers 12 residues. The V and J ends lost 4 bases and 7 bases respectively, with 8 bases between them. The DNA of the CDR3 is TGTGCCAGCAGTTATTACCGGCAGCCCCAGCATTTT. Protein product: CASSYYRQPQHF.

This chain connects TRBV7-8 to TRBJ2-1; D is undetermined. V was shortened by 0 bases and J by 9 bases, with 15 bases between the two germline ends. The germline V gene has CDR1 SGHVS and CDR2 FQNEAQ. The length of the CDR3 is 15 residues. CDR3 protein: CASSLAVGSPPEQFF. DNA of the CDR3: TGTGCCAGCAGCTTAGCAGTCGGCAGCCCCCCTGAGCAGTTCTTC.

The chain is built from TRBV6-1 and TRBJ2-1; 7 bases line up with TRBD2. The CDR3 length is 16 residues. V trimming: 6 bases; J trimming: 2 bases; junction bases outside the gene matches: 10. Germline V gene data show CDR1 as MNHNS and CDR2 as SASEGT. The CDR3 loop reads CASSEPAGPTYNEQFF. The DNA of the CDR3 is TGTGCCAGCAGCGAACCAGCGGGGCCAACCTACAATGAGCAGTTCTTC.

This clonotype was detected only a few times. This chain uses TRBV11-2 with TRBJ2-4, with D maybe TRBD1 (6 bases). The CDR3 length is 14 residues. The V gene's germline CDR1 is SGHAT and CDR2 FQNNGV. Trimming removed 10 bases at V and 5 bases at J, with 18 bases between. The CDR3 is CATNNGQYQNIQYF. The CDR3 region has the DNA TGTGCCACCAACAACGGACAGTACCAAAACATTCAGTACTTC.

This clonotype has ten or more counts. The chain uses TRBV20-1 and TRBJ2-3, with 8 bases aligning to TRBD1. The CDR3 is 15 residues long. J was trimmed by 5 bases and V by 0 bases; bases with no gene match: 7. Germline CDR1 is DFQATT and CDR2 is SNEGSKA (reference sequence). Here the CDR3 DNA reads TGCAGTGCTAGAGATGGCAGGGGGCAGGGAGATACGCAGTATTTT. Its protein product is CSARDGRGQGDTQYF.

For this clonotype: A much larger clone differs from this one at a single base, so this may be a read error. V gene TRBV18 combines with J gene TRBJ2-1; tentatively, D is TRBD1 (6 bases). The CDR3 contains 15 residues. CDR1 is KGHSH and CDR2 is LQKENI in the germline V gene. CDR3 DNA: TGTGCCAGCTCACCACCGAGGGCAGGGGATAGTGAGCATTTCTTC. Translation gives CASSPPRAGDSEHFF.

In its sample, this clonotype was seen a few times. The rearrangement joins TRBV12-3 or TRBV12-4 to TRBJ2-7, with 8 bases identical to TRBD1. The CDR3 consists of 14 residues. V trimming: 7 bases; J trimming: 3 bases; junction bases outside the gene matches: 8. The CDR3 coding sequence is TGTGCCAGCACCCCGGGACAGGACTACTACGAGCAGTACTTC. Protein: CASTPGQDYYEQYF.

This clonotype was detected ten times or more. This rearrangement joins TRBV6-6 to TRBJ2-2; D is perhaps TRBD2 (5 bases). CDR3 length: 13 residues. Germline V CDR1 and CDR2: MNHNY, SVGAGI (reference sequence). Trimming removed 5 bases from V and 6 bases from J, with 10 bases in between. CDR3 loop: CASSPSGSGELFF. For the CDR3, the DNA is TGTGCCAGCAGTCCCTCGGGGTCCGGGGAGCTGTTTTTT.